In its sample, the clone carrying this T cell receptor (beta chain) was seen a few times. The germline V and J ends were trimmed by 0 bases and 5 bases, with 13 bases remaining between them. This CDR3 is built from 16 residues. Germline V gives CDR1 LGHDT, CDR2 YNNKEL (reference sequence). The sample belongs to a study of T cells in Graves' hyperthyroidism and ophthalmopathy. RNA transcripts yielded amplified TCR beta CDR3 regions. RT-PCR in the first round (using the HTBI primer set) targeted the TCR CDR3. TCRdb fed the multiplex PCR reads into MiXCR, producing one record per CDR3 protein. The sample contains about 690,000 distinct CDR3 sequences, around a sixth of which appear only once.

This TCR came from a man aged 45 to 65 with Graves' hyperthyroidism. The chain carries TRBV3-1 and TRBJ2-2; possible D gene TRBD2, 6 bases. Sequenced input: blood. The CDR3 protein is CASSQESGSLTGELFF. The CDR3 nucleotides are TGTGCCAGCAGCCAAGAGTCCGGGAGTCTAACCGGGGAGCTGTTTTTT.